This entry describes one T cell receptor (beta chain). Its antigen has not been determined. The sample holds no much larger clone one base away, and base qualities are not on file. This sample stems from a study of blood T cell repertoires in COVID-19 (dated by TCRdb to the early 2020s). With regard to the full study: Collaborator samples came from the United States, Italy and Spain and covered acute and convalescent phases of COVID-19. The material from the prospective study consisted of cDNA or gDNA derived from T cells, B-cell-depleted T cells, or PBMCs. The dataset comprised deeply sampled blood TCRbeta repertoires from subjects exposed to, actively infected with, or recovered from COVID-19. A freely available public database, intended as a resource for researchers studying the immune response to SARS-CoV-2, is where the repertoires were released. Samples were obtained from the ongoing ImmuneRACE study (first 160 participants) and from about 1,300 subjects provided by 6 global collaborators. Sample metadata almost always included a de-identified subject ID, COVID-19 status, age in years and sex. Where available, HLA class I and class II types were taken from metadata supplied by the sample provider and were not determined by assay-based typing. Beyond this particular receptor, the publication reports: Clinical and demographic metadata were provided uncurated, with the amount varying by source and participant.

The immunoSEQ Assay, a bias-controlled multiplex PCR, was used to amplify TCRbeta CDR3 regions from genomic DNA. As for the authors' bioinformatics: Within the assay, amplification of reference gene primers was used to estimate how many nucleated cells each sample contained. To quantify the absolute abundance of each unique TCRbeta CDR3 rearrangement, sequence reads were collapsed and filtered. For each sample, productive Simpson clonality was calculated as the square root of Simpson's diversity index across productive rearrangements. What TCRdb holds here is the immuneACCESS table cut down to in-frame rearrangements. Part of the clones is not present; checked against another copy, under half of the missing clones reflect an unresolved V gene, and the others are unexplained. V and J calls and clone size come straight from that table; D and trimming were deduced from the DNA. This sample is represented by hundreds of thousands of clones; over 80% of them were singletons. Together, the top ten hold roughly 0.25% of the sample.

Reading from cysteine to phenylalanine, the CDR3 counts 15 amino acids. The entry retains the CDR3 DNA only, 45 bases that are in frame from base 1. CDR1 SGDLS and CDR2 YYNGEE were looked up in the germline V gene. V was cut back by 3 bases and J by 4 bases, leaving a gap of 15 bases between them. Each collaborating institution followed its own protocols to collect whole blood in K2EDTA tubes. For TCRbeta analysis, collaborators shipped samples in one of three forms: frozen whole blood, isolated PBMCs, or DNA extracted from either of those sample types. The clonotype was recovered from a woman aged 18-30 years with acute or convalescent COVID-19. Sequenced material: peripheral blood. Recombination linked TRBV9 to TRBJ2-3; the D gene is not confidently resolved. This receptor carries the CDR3 CASSAQVATADTQYF. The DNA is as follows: TGTGCCAGCAGCGCCCAGGTGGCGACGGCAGATACGCAGTATTTT. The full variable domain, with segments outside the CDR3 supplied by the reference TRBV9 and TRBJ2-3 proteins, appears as DSGVTQTPKHLITATGQRVTLRCSPRSGDLSVYWYQQSLDQGLQFLIQYYNGEERAKGNILERFSAQQFPDLHSELNLSSLELGDSALYFCASSAQVATADTQYFGPGTRLTVL.